The table lists the clone carrying this T cell receptor beta chain with a few counts. TCRdb recomputed calls from the 5' RACE reads with MiXCR, one row per CDR3 protein. The sample lists about 210,000 distinct CDR3 sequences, around 25% seen once, with over 10% in the top ten. The sample belongs to a study of T-cell memory formation after mild COVID-19. Per germline, CDR1 LGHNA and CDR2 YNFKEQ. The CDR3 sequence is 15 residues long. Deletions cut 1 base from V and 0 bases from J, with 9 bases between. Sequenced material: PBMCs or a T cell subset sorted from them (not recorded which). The V and J genes are TRBV4-2 and TRBJ1-1; D is unresolved. This clonotype originated in an adult woman who had mild COVID-19 (a few samples of this study predate the infection). Cell type and time point are not known. The CDR3 DNA sequence: TGTGCCAGCAGCCAAGTTACAGACCTGAACACTGAAGCTTTCTTT. Amino acid sequence: CASSQVTDLNTEAFF.